This T cell receptor (beta chain) was captured by sequencing in a study of T cell responses to AZD1222 COVID-19 vaccine. Clones were sequenced by immunoSEQ multiplex PCR, and TCRdb holds only the in-frame ones, with some missing. Altogether roughly 100,000 clones are present, roughly 90% being singletons, with the ten largest covering around 5%. Germline CDR1 reads SGHKS; CDR2 reads YYEKEE (reference sequence). This CDR3 has 13 residues. The germline V and J ends were trimmed by 4 bases and 2 bases, with 8 bases remaining between them. V gene TRBV5-5 combines with J gene TRBJ2-3, with D unresolved. The sequence derives from an adult in good health. This sample comprised peripheral blood, obtained on day 0 of AZD1222 vaccination. CDR3 DNA sequence: TGTGCCAGCAGCCCTCGGACCACAGATACGCAGTATTTT. It translates to CASSPRTTDTQYF.